This passage covers 8 T cell receptor beta chains from one sample sequenced in a study of cytomegalovirus exposure and HLA in healthy donors. Vbeta (60) and Jbeta (13) primers were used in the PCR. Clones were sequenced by immunoSEQ multiplex PCR, and TCRdb holds only the in-frame ones, with some missing. The data contain 180,000 or so clones, more than 60% of them singletons. The sequenced sample was PBMCs. The receptors come from a man aged 18 to 30 in good health and CMV-seronegative.

This clone was counted only a few times. This chain joins TRBV6-5 and TRBJ2-2; 7 bases align to TRBD2. With 4 bases clipped from V and 1 base from J, the junction kept 3 bases outside the gene matches. Germline loops: CDR1 MNHEY, CDR2 SVGAGI. This CDR3 contains 15 residues. CDR3 DNA: TGTGCCAGCAGTTTAGAGCGGGGGAACACCGGGGAGCTGTTTTTT. Residues: CASSLERGNTGELFF.

This chain connects TRBV6-4 to TRBJ1-6; D gene uncertain. Trimming cost V 5 bases and J 5 bases, with 13 bases left between them. Germline-derived CDR1 and CDR2 are MRHNA and SNTAGT. The CDR3 sequence is 15 residues long. CDR3 bases: TGTGCCAGCAGTAAACCGGGAGCCCATAATTCACCCCTCCACTTT. Protein sequence: CASSKPGAHNSPLHF.

The J gene is TRBJ2-7, the V gene TRBV30; 7 bases line up with TRBD2. The CDR3 is made up of 14 amino acids. Unmatched junction bases numbered 15, after V lost 8 bases and J lost 5 bases. The V gene's germline CDR1 is GTSNPN and CDR2 SVGIG (reference sequence). This CDR3 reads CAGTGPGRVHEQYF. In DNA, the CDR3 is TGTGCCGGGACGGGGCCGGGGAGGGTCCACGAGCAGTACTTC.

The chain is built from TRBV19 and TRBJ1-5, with a weak D call TRBD1 (6 bases). Germline assignment: CDR1 LNHDA and CDR2 SQIVND (reference sequence). Trimming took 9 bases from V and 4 from J, leaving 19 bases between them. This CDR3 is 15 amino acids long. The CDR3 sequence is CASGPLGGGNQPQHF. In DNA form, the CDR3 reads TGTGCCAGCGGCCCCCTGGGAGGGGGGAATCAGCCCCAGCATTTT.

The chain couples TRBV7-6 to TRBJ2-7; 9 positions agree with TRBD1. V dropped 4 bases and J dropped 3; count of bases not matched to a gene: 7. Per germline, CDR1 SGHVS and CDR2 FNYEAQ. This CDR3 is built from 15 residues. The CDR3 loop reads CASSSRDRASYEQYF. In DNA form, the CDR3 reads TGTGCCAGCAGCTCCCGGGACAGGGCAAGCTACGAGCAGTACTTC.

The chain links TRBV5-4 to TRBJ2-1, with 11 bases that match TRBD2. Germline assignment: CDR1 SGHNT and CDR2 YYREEE (reference sequence). V was pared by 5 bases and J by 10 bases, with 14 bases of the junction left unmatched. The length of the CDR3 is 16 residues. The CDR3, as DNA: TGTGCCAGCAGGAATCTACTAGCGGGAGAGGTGTGGGAGCAGTTCTTC. Translated: CASRNLLAGEVWEQFF.

The chain employs TRBV4-1 and TRBJ1-2, with D unclear. The V and J ends lost 0 bases and 7 bases respectively, with 12 bases between them. The germline V gene has CDR1 MGHRA and CDR2 YSYEKL. The CDR3 sequence is 14 residues long. The CDR3 loop is CASSQDGEPLGYTF. CDR3 nucleotide sequence: TGCGCCAGCAGCCAAGACGGGGAACCGCTTGGCTACACCTTC.

V usage is TRBV19 and J usage is TRBJ2-3; TRBD2 matches 9 bases. The germline V gene has CDR1 LNHDA and CDR2 SQIVND (reference sequence). The CDR3 runs to 18 residues. The V gene end was trimmed by 1 base and the J gene end by 7 bases; junction bases not matched to a gene: 15. CDR3 in DNA: TGTGCCAGTAGTATAGCGGTGGGGGCTAGCGGGATAGTTTATACGCAGTATTTT. It specifies CASSIAVGASGIVYTQYF.